This T cell receptor beta chain was profiled in a study of tumor-infiltrating lymphocytes in primary liver carcinoma. Study context: Primary liver carcinoma in the patients was surgically resected. Subjects consisted of male and female patients aged 30 to 69 years. The tumors, T1-T3 N0M0 lesions, were 4.2 to 10 cm across.

Germline trimming cut 11 bases from V and 2 bases from J; bases unmatched to any gene: 11. Germline V gene sequence: CDR1 MNHNS, CDR2 SASEGT. This CDR3 has 16 residues. This clonotype was found once. Its antigen is unknown. This sequence may be a read error, since a much larger clone differs from it by one base. Starting material of roughly 0.45 ug total RNA yielded TCR beta cDNA via a constant-region primer. Each TCR beta library was derived from three nested multiplex PCR rounds that employed slightly modified ARM-PCR. Two initial PCR rounds of about 10 cycles each paired TRBV1-TRBV30 forward primers with a C-beta reverse primer. TCRdb independently ran MiXCR on the multiplex PCR reads; one entry per CDR3 protein. The table shows approximately 340,000 distinct CDR3 sequences, with less than 75% occurring only once. In addition to blood RNA drawn from unsorted whole blood, germline DNA was extracted.

General study results and limits: Tumors significantly exceeded blood in top-250-clone fraction (p = 0.039).

The chain is built from TRBV6-1 and TRBJ2-6; 8 nucleotides agree with TRBD1. The material sequenced was peripheral blood. The TCR was taken from a man in his forties with primary liver carcinoma and hepatitis B virus infection. DNA of the CDR3: TGTGCCGGCGGACCCAACAGGGGGGCTGGGGCCAACGTCCTGACTTTC. This codes for CAGGPNRGAGANVLTF.